This T cell receptor beta chain was observed in a study of shared clonotypes between healthy human individuals. Study-level background: Each donor's CD8 memory used one plate, CD8 naive two, each CD4 subset three. Study-level results: Clonotypes shared by all four sorted-subset donors had higher generation probabilities than non-shared clonotypes. Sequencing depth was predicted to influence how clonotypes are shared among donors.

In the original analysis: Junction-only immunoSEQ data arrived without quality scores, meaning filtering differed. Sequencing was performed with immunoSEQ multiplex PCR; in TCRdb, only in-frame clones are kept and a portion is missing. Clonal size and the V and J genes are those of that table, whereas D and trimming came from the DNA. The sample carries about 2 million clones, 85% to 95% recorded once. In regard to this clone: Its cognate antigen is unknown.

The sequenced material came from naive CD4+ T cells sorted from blood. Subset reported: CD45RA+ positively selected. The source is a man younger than 35 in good health.

CDR3 DNA sequence: TGTGCCTATAGGGGAGGGGGATACGAAAAACTGTTTTTT. Amino acid sequence: CAYRGGGYEKLFF. The chain joins TRBV11-2 to TRBJ1-4; maybe TRBD1 (6 bases). V lost 11 bases and J lost 8, with 18 bases in between. The CDR3 spans 13 residues. Germline assignment: CDR1 SGHAT and CDR2 FQNNGV.